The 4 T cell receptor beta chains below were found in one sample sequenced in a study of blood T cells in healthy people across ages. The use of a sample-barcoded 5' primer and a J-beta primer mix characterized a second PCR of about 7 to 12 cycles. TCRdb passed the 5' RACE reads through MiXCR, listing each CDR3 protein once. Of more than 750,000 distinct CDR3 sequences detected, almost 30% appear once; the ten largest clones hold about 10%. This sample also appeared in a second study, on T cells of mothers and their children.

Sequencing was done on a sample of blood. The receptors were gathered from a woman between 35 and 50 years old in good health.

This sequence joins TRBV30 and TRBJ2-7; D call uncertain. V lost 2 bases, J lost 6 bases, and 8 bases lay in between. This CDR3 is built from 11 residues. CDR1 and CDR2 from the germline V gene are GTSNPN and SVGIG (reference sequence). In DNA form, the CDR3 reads TGTGCCTGGAGTAGTGTTGTCGAGCAGTACTTC. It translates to CAWSSVVEQYF.

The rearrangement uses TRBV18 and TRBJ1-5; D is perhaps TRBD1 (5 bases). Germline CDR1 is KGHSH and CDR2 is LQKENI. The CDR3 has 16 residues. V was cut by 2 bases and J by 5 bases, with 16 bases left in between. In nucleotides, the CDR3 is TGTGCCAGCTCACCATTGGCGGCAGGGAGGGATCAGCCCCAGCATTTT. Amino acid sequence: CASSPLAAGRDQPQHF.

The CDR3 sequence is CASRTSDSGELFF. The CDR3 DNA sequence: TGCGCCAGCCGGACTAGCGACTCTGGGGAGCTGTTTTTT. The rearrangement joins TRBV5-1 to TRBJ2-2; 9 nucleotides align to TRBD2. Germline CDR1 reads SGHRS; CDR2 reads YFSETQ. The CDR3 runs to 13 residues. Trimming removed 7 bases from V and 8 bases from J; junction bases left unmatched: 6. Complete variable domain (other parts from reference TRBV5-1 and TRBJ2-2): KAGVTQTPRYLIKTRGQQVTLSCSPISGHRSVSWYQQTPGQGLQFLFEYFSETQRNKGNFPGRFSGRQFSNSRSEMNVSTLELGDSALYLCASRTSDSGELFFGEGSRLTVL.

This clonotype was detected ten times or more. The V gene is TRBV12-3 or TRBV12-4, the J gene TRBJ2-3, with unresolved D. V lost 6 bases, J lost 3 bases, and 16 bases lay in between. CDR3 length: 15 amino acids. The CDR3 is CASSPGPTPTDTQYF. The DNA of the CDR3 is TGTGCCAGCAGCCCCGGACCAACGCCGACAGATACGCAGTATTTT.